This is a list of T cell receptor beta chains from one sample in a study of cytomegalovirus exposure and HLA in healthy donors. This table comes from immunoSEQ multiplex PCR, and its TCRdb copy is limited to in-frame clones, with some not included. The data contain more than 85,000 clones, 65% to 85% of them singletons. The sequenced material came from PBMCs. The receptors derive from a man in his late teens or twenties in good health and CMV-seronegative. Each CDR3 is given with its conserved first and last residue. The order of the fields is V gene, J gene, D gene, clone size, CDR3 DNA, CDR3 protein. A D gene is named only where the DNA matches it firmly. Size values are once, few and many counts, or a class for expanded clones, and some rows have none.

TRBV14	TRBJ1-6	-	once	TGTGCCAGCAGCCAAGAGCGGGTTATAACACCCCTCCACTTT	CASSQERVITPLHF
TRBV19	TRBJ2-1	TRBD2	once	TGTGCCAGTAGTCAGGGACTAGCGGGACCTAATGACGATGAGCAGTTCTTC	CASSQGLAGPNDDEQFF
TRBV9	TRBJ2-7	TRBD1	-	TGTGCCAGCAGCGTGGGGGACAGGGACTACGAGCAGTACTTC	CASSVGDRDYEQYF
TRBV7-2	TRBJ1-2	TRBD1	-	TGTGCCAGCAGCCAAGTGCAACGGACAGGGCTTTTCTATGGCTACACCTTC	CASSQVQRTGLFYGYTF
TRBV10-2	TRBJ2-3	TRBD2	-	TGCGCCAGCACCTGGGCTAGCGGGAGGGTGGCAGATACGCAGTATTTT	CASTWASGRVADTQYF
TRBV5-1	TRBJ1-1	TRBD1	-	TGCGCCAGCAGCTTGTATCAGGGGGAGAACACTGAAGCTTTCTTT	CASSLYQGENTEAFF
TRBV19	TRBJ2-3	-	-	TGTGCCAGTAGTTTCGGCGGTAGCTTATGGGCAGATACGCAGTATTTT	CASSFGGSLWADTQYF
TRBV4-3	TRBJ1-1	TRBD1	-	TGCGCCAGCAGCCAAGAAAAGGGGGCGGGCAGGAACACTGAAGCTTTCTTT	CASSQEKGAGRNTEAFF
TRBV7-2	TRBJ2-3	-	once	TGTGCCAGCAGCTTGGCGGCGAGCGGGTCCGCAGATACGCAGTATTTT	CASSLAASGSADTQYF
TRBV19	TRBJ2-7	-	-	TGTGCCAGTTCAGGGTACGGCTACGAGCAGTACTTC	CASSGYGYEQYF
TRBV27	TRBJ1-3	-	few	TGTGCCAGCAGATCGACAGGCTCTGGAAACACCATATATTTT	CASRSTGSGNTIYF
TRBV14	TRBJ2-5	-	-	TGTGCCAGCAGCCTCGGGAACACCCAGTACTTC	CASSLGNTQYF
TRBV6-1	TRBJ1-5	TRBD1	-	TGTGCCAGCAGTTTGGGACAGGGGGCTAATCAGCCCCAGCATTTT	CASSLGQGANQPQHF
TRBV2	TRBJ2-6	-	-	TGTGCCATCCACTTCCCTGTTTCCAACGTCCTGACTTTC	CAIHFPVSNVLTF
TRBV11-2	TRBJ1-1	-	-	TGTGCCAGCAGCTTAGGGACGACAGTTGAAGCTTTCTTT	CASSLGTTVEAFF
TRBV4-1	TRBJ2-7	-	once	TGCGCCAGCAGCCAAGGAGGGCTCTACGAGCAGTACTTC	CASSQGGLYEQYF
TRBV5-4	TRBJ2-1	TRBD2	-	TGTGCCAGCATCACTCGGGAGGGCCCCTACAATGAGCAGTTCTTC	CASITREGPYNEQFF
TRBV6-6	TRBJ2-7	TRBD1	-	TGTGCCAGCAGTCCTGGACAGGCGAACTACGAGCAGTACTTC	CASSPGQANYEQYF
TRBV11-2	TRBJ2-7	TRBD2	-	TGTGCCAGCAGCCCCCAAGGCGGGGGGTCCTCTTACGAGCAGTACTTC	CASSPQGGGSSYEQYF
TRBV10-3	TRBJ2-7	TRBD2	-	TGTGCCATCAGTGGGAACCTGGGGACTAGCGATATGTACTTC	CAISGNLGTSDMYF
TRBV9	TRBJ2-5	TRBD1	-	TGTGCCAGCAGCGGACAGGGGGCCGGGGAGACCCAGTACTTC	CASSGQGAGETQYF
TRBV28	TRBJ1-5	-	few	TGTGCCAGCAGTTCACAGGGTGGGGGAATTTATAGCAATCAGCCCCAGCATTTT	CASSSQGGGIYSNQPQHF
TRBV19	TRBJ2-1	TRBD2	-	TGTGCCAGTACCTCCATCGGGCGAGCGGGGTTCTACAATGAGCAGTTCTTC	CASTSIGRAGFYNEQFF
TRBV20-1	TRBJ2-7	-	once	TGCAGTGCCTCCGGAGAGGCGGAGCAGTACTTC	CSASGEAEQYF
TRBV4-1	TRBJ1-1	TRBD1	-	TGCGCCAGCAGCCAAGAGTCAGGGGGCACTGAAGCTTTCTTT	CASSQESGGTEAFF
TRBV6-1	TRBJ2-1	TRBD2	once	TGTGCCAGCAGTGCAAGACTAGCGGGAGTCGGGGTTGAGCAGTTCTTC	CASSARLAGVGVEQFF
TRBV7-2	TRBJ2-2	-	-	TGTGCCAGCAGCTTTACAGGGCCGAACACCGGGGAGCTGTTTTTT	CASSFTGPNTGELFF
TRBV5-3	TRBJ1-2	TRBD1	-	TGTGCCAGAAGCTCCCGCCTTTCGGACAGGGACTATGGCTACACCTTC	CARSSRLSDRDYGYTF
TRBV30	TRBJ2-5	TRBD1	-	TGTGCCTGGAGTCGCGCCCCGGGACAGGGGGCGAAAGGAGAGACCCAGTACTTC	CAWSRAPGQGAKGETQYF
TRBV5-4	TRBJ2-7	-	-	TGTGCCAGCAGCTTGGGAGGGCTCGGGTCTTACGAGCAGTACTTC	CASSLGGLGSYEQYF
TRBV25-1	TRBJ2-7	TRBD2	-	TGTGCCAGCAGGGGTAGCGGGTCTCCCGCCGAGCAGTACTTC	CASRGSGSPAEQYF
TRBV4-3	TRBJ1-2	-	-	TGCGCCAGCAGGCAGGGTAATGGCTACACCTTC	CASRQGNGYTF
TRBV6-6	TRBJ1-2	-	-	TGTGCCAGCAGTTACTATCACAGGGAAGGTGGCTACACCTTC	CASSYYHREGGYTF
TRBV30	TRBJ2-5	-	once	TGTGCCTGGAACCGGTTACAAGAGACCCAGTACTTC	CAWNRLQETQYF
TRBV7-7	TRBJ2-1	TRBD1	-	TGTGCCAGCAGCCGGGACAGGGCCCACAATGAGCAGTTCTTC	CASSRDRAHNEQFF
TRBV9	TRBJ1-4	-	-	TGTGCCAGCAGCCCAGCTAGGGGGGGCGCTGATGAAAAACTGTTTTTT	CASSPARGGADEKLFF